This T cell receptor beta chain came from a study of blood T cell repertoires in COVID-19. On the study more broadly: Sites in the United States, Italy and Spain provided acute and convalescent COVID-19 samples. In each case, the material was cDNA or gDNA derived from T cells, B-cell-depleted T cells, or PBMCs.

This clone was detected only once. Two negative PCRs, clearance, or symptom resolution were required of recovered Cohort 3 donors. The CDR3 totals 15 residues. Trimming left V 9 bases short and J 5 bases short, with 19 bases between. In germline, CDR1 is ENHRY, CDR2 SYGVKD. The table came from immunoSEQ multiplex PCR; TCRdb's copy has only in-frame clones and leaves some out. The data contain 330,000 or so clones, roughly 84% of them singletons. This rearrangement joins TRBV10-3 to TRBJ2-2; possible D gene TRBD1, 8 bases. The receptor was isolated from a woman aged 25 to 45 who had recovered from COVID-19. The sample taken for sequencing was PBMCs or T cells enriched from blood (not recorded which). CDR3 loop: CAIAREQGGTGELFF. The CDR3 DNA reads TGTGCCATAGCCCGGGAACAGGGGGGGACCGGGGAGCTGTTTTTT.